The clone carrying this T cell receptor (beta chain) was counted many times. Its matching antigen is unknown. The sample comes from a study of early T cells in non-severe SARS-CoV-2 infection. Across the whole study: The chains were unpaired, and the sequenced material was bulk RNA from unsorted whole blood. Whole-study findings and limits: Matching against VDJdb likely underestimated virus-specific expansions, favoring anti-spike CD8.

The CDR3 runs to 20 residues. Trimming took off 1 base at V and 0 bases at J, with 23 bases between the two ends. Germline loops: CDR1 SGHRS, CDR2 YFSETQ. Unique molecular identifiers were attached to individual cDNA molecules. TCRdb reanalysed the 5' RACE reads using MiXCR and keeps one entry per CDR3 protein. The sample yields some 50,000 distinct CDR3 sequences, less than 11% seen once. J is TRBJ2-1 and V is TRBV5-1; D possibly matches TRBD1 or TRBD2 (6 bases each). Sequenced material: whole blood. This clonotype was sampled from an adult who was a healthcare worker with PCR-confirmed SARS-CoV-2 infection or an uninfected control (not recorded which). CDR3 nucleotides: TGCGCCAGCAGCTTGTTTTCTCGGAGGGACACCCCAAGCTCCTACAATGAGCAGTTCTTC. Its protein is CASSLFSRRDTPSSYNEQFF.